This T cell receptor beta chain was captured by sequencing in a study of T-cell reconstitution after alpha-beta-depleted transplantation in children. This sample's TCRbeta library carried unique molecular identifier barcodes. TCRdb redid the calling of the PCR reads with MiXCR, one entry per CDR3 protein. The sample contains just over 350,000 distinct CDR3 sequences, about 14% of which appear only once. V was pared by 2 bases and J by 1 base, with 8 bases between. Germline CDR1 is MNHEY and CDR2 is SVGEGT. The CDR3 is 14 amino acids. The TCR comes from a human donor who donated a stem cell graft to a child with Fanconi anemia. The chain joins TRBV6-2 or TRBV6-3 to TRBJ1-1; D not certain. Source: PBMCs, taken from the stem cell graft. The CDR3 sequence is CASSYREKNTEAFF. The CDR3 DNA sequence: TGTGCCAGCAGTTACAGGGAAAAGAACACTGAAGCTTTCTTT.